This T cell receptor beta chain was identified during a study of cytomegalovirus exposure and HLA in healthy donors. CDR1 and CDR2 (germline): GTSNPN, SVGIG (reference sequence). V shed 0 bases and J 4 bases; nucleotides not matched to a gene: 18. This CDR3 has 18 amino acids. A 120-subject validation cohort, separate from the roughly 670-subject first cohort, supplied the donors. The protocol was immunoSEQ multiplex PCR, while the TCRdb copy is restricted to in-frame clones and leaves out a portion. Of around 70,000 clones in the sample, about 93% are singletons; the top ten hold 1.5% to 2%. This receptor was obtained from a woman aged 18 to 35 in good health and CMV-seropositive. Sequencing input: PBMCs. The chain uses TRBV30 and TRBJ2-7; 7 bases agree with TRBD2. The CDR3 DNA reads as TGTGCCTGGAGTGTACGAGGGTTTCGGGGAGGGTTGATGTACGAGCAGTACTTC. Its protein is CAWSVRGFRGGLMYEQYF.